The 25 T cell receptor beta chains given below trace back to one sample, sequenced in a study (dated by TCRdb to the mid-2010s). Receptor libraries were prepared by 5' RACE. The sequencing machine was an Illumina MiSeq. The raw public reads went through TCRdb reprocessing: fastp at Q25, MiXCR clone calling, in-frame beta chains kept. All rows with the same CDR3 protein become a single entry with the most common DNA and genes. The sample table holds tens of thousands of distinct CDR3 sequences, of which around a quarter were seen once. Clones ranked in the top ten supply around 1.9% of the sample. Input material: naive CD4+ T cells sorted from blood. In light of the paper, this sample's cell subset or site label describes: naive CD4+ T cells, CD4+CD45RA+CD25-. The receptors derive from a female donor with breast cancer.

The V call is TRBV20-1, the J call TRBJ1-1; 9 nucleotides agree with TRBD1. The CDR3 is made up of 12 amino acids. With 6 bases clipped from V and 4 bases from J, the junction kept 3 bases outside the gene matches. The V gene's germline CDR1 is DFQATT and CDR2 SNEGSKA (reference sequence). The CDR3 reads CSAKQGATEAFF. In DNA, the CDR3 is TGCAGTGCCAAACAGGGGGCCACTGAAGCTTTCTTT.

The rearrangement joins TRBV4-2 to TRBJ1-2, with 7 bases identical to TRBD1. V shed 0 bases and J 2 bases; nucleotides not matched to a gene: 3. This CDR3 region has 15 residues. Germline-derived CDR1 and CDR2 are LGHNA and YNFKEQ. This CDR3 is CASSQELQGNYGYTF. The CDR3 DNA is TGTGCCAGCAGCCAAGAATTACAGGGGAACTATGGCTACACCTTC.

The V call is TRBV7-2, the J call TRBJ2-6, with D unclear. Germline assignment: CDR1 SGHTA and CDR2 FQGNSA. This CDR3 spans 18 amino acids. V lost 2 bases and J lost 0, with 14 bases in between. CDR3 protein: CASSLYLSRISGANVLTF. The CDR3 DNA sequence: TGTGCCAGCAGCTTATACTTGTCCCGCATCTCTGGGGCCAACGTCCTGACTTTC.

The chain links TRBV5-4 to TRBJ2-1; TRBD1 matches 9 bases. With 6 bases clipped from V and 2 bases from J, the junction kept 6 bases outside the gene matches. CDR1 and CDR2 (germline): SGHNT, YYREEE (reference sequence). The CDR3 contains 15 residues. CDR3 nucleotide sequence: TGTGCCAGCAACAAGGGACAGGGTCCCTACAATGAGCAGTTCTTC. Translation: CASNKGQGPYNEQFF.

CDR3 DNA sequence: TGCAGTGCTAAGCTTCCGGCTAGCACAGATACGCAGTATTTT. Protein sequence: CSAKLPASTDTQYF. The chain employs TRBV20-1 and TRBJ2-3; D not resolved. V lost 4 bases and J 0 bases, leaving 11 bases between the germline ends. The CDR3 has 14 residues. Germline lookup yields CDR1 DFQATT and CDR2 SNEGSKA (reference sequence).

This clonotype appeared a few times. The V gene is TRBV7-2, the J gene TRBJ2-1; D remains ambiguous. V dropped 1 base and J dropped 3 bases, with 13 bases sitting between them. This CDR3 comprises 16 residues. Per germline, CDR1 SGHTA and CDR2 FQGNSA. As DNA, the CDR3 is TGTGCCAGCAGCTTAGAATGGAACGCAGGCTACAATGAGCAGTTCTTC. This gives the protein CASSLEWNAGYNEQFF.

This clonotype was counted only a few times. The chain links TRBV9 to TRBJ2-5, with 8 positions matching TRBD2. The CDR3 covers 17 residues. J was trimmed by 5 bases and V by 0 bases; bases with no gene match: 12. CDR1 is SGDLS and CDR2 is YYNGEE in the germline V gene. The DNA of the CDR3 is TGTGCCAGCAGCGTAGGAGGGAGCGGGAGTGCGTGGGAGACCCAGTACTTC. Its protein product is CASSVGGSGSAWETQYF.

At least ten counts were recorded for this clonotype. The DNA for the CDR3 is TGTGCCAGCATACCTAACAACAGGGGAAATCAGCCCCAGCATTTT. Translation: CASIPNNRGNQPQHF. This chain uses TRBV6-1 with TRBJ1-5; 7 bases are a match to TRBD1. This CDR3 is 15 amino acids long. The V segment lost 7 bases and the J segment 4 bases; nucleotides outside the gene matches: 10. The germline gives CDR1 MNHNS, CDR2 SASEGT.

The V and J genes are TRBV18 and TRBJ2-7; D may be TRBD1 (5 bases). The CDR3 has 15 residues. V lost 2 bases and J 0 bases, leaving 11 bases between the germline ends. Germline assignment: CDR1 KGHSH and CDR2 LQKENI. The CDR3 DNA reads as TGTGCCAGCTCACCAGGGGCTTCTAGCTCCTACGAGCAGTACTTC. Its protein product is CASSPGASSSYEQYF.

In its sample, this clonotype was seen many times. The chain combines TRBV7-2 with TRBJ1-2, with unresolved D. Germline values: CDR1 SGHTA, CDR2 FQGNSA. This CDR3 has 13 amino acids. V was cut by 2 bases and J by 6 bases, with 10 bases left in between. For the CDR3, the DNA is TGTGCCAGCAGCTTATTGCGAGAGAATGGCTACACCTTC. Translating it yields CASSLLRENGYTF.

This clonotype came up a few times. V is TRBV6-2 or TRBV6-3 and J is TRBJ2-1; D may match TRBD1 or TRBD2 (5 bases each). V lost 6 bases, J lost 7 bases, and 19 bases lay in between. The CDR3 has 15 amino acids. Germline CDR1 and CDR2: MNHEY and SVGEGT. The CDR3 DNA reads TGTGCCAGCAGGGCGACTCGGGGCGTACAGAATGAGCAGTTCTTC. Translating gives CASRATRGVQNEQFF.

V gene TRBV5-1 combines with J gene TRBJ2-1; D is unclear. Per the germline V gene, CDR1 is SGHRS and CDR2 is YFSETQ. V was trimmed by 0 bases and J by 9 bases, leaving 10 bases between them. The length of the CDR3 is 13 residues. CDR3: CASSLEWNPEQFF. The CDR3 DNA is TGCGCCAGCAGCTTGGAGTGGAACCCTGAGCAGTTCTTC.

The chain carries TRBV20-1 and TRBJ2-7; tentatively, D is TRBD1 (5 bases). There are 12 residues in the CDR3. Germline-derived CDR1 and CDR2 are DFQATT and SNEGSKA (reference sequence). Trimming cost V 4 bases and J 3 bases, with 10 bases left between them. This CDR3 reads CSAIVGDYEQYF. CDR3 nucleotide sequence: TGCAGTGCTATAGTAGGGGACTACGAGCAGTACTTC.

This clonotype was seen a few times. The gene calls are TRBV30 and TRBJ2-3, with a tentative D call TRBD1 (6 bases). The CDR3 totals 11 residues. V lost 3 bases to trimming and J lost 8 bases, with 9 bases between them. CDR1 is GTSNPN, CDR2 SVGIG, per germline (reference sequence). The DNA for the CDR3 is TGTGCCTGGAGGGCCAGGGGTACGCAGTATTTT. It specifies CAWRARGTQYF.

This clonotype has a handful of counts. V gene TRBV9 combines with J gene TRBJ2-5, with TRBD1 matching 7 bases. V was pared by 0 bases and J by 1 base, with 0 bases of the junction left unmatched. CDR1 SGDLS and CDR2 YYNGEE come from the germline V gene. This CDR3 has 14 amino acids. The CDR3 DNA is TGTGCCAGCAGCGTAGGACAGGGCCAAGAGACCCAGTACTTC. Translated: CASSVGQGQETQYF.

This clonotype counts as medium-sized. The chain has TRBV5-6 and TRBJ2-4; TRBD1 aligns across 7 bases. Germline CDR1 SGHDT, CDR2 YYEEEE. Trimming removed 3 bases from V and 7 bases from J; junction bases left unmatched: 7. The CDR3 has 14 residues. The CDR3 DNA sequence: TGTGCCAGCAGCTCAACAGACAGGGTGAACATTCAGTACTTC. Encoded protein: CASSSTDRVNIQYF.

A note on this clonotype: This could be a read error, since a much larger clone is one nucleotide away. The chain combines TRBV6-1 with TRBJ1-5; D remains unclear. The V gene lost 0 bases and the J gene lost 6 bases, with 12 bases spanning the gap. CDR1 and CDR2 from the germline V gene are MNHNS and SASEGT. CDR3 length: 15 residues. CDR3 in amino acids: CASSEALVAGQPQHF. In DNA, the CDR3 is TGTGCCAGCAGTGAAGCGTTAGTAGCGGGTCAGCCCCAGCATTTT.

This clonotype was found a few times. The V gene is TRBV5-1, the J gene TRBJ1-2; no reliable D call. Per germline, CDR1 SGHRS and CDR2 YFSETQ. The CDR3 consists of 14 residues. Trimming shortened V by 6 bases and J by 4 bases, and 16 bases separated the two germline ends. The CDR3 sequence: CASKIDSASYGYTF. The CDR3 DNA follows: TGCGCCAGCAAGATCGATTCAGCTAGCTATGGCTACACCTTC.

V and J are TRBV4-1 and TRBJ1-6; D may be TRBD1 (5 bases). Trimming shortened V by 2 bases and J by 9 bases, and 14 bases separated the two germline ends. Germline V CDR1 and CDR2: MGHRA, YSYEKL. The CDR3 loop spans 15 amino acids. Here the CDR3 reads CASSQNPREGSPLHF. CDR3 DNA: TGCGCCAGCAGCCAAAATCCCAGGGAGGGTTCACCCCTCCACTTT.

This clonotype was seen a handful of times. The chain couples TRBV5-1 to TRBJ2-5; D is uncertain. V was clipped by 0 bases and J by 3 bases, with 6 bases between them. The CDR3 covers 13 residues. The germline gives CDR1 SGHRS, CDR2 YFSETQ. CDR3 in DNA: TGCGCCAGCAGCTTGGATGGGGAAGAGACCCAGTACTTC. It translates to CASSLDGEETQYF.

This clonotype was detected only a few times. Since the CDR3 does not end with the conserved phenylalanine or tryptophan, this likely comes from a read error. This chain joins TRBV27 and TRBJ1-6, with TRBD1 as a possible D gene (5 bases). This CDR3 contains 14 residues. Germline V gene lookup returns CDR1 MNHEY and CDR2 SMNVEV (reference sequence). The V gene lost 8 bases and the J gene lost 2 bases, with 10 bases spanning the gap. The CDR3 spells CASSRDPYNSPLHV. CDR3 in DNA: TGTGCCAGCTCTAGGGACCCCTATAATTCACCCCTCCACGTT.

This chain joins TRBV4-1 and TRBJ2-5; 8 bases map to TRBD1. The J segment lost 3 bases and the V segment lost 0 bases, leaving 9 bases of the junction unmatched. Germline CDR1 MGHRA, CDR2 YSYEKL. This CDR3 region has 17 residues. The CDR3 sequence: CASSQDPTGALKETQYF. The CDR3 nucleotides read TGCGCCAGCAGCCAAGATCCGACAGGGGCCCTAAAAGAGACCCAGTACTTC.

This rearrangement joins TRBV5-1 to TRBJ2-3; TRBD1 or TRBD2 may be the D gene (5 bases each). CDR3 length: 13 residues. Germline V gives CDR1 SGHRS, CDR2 YFSETQ. V lost 4 bases and J 3 bases, leaving 9 bases between the germline ends. The CDR3 loop reads CASSGRETDTQYF. In DNA, the CDR3 is TGCGCCAGCAGCGGCAGGGAGACAGATACGCAGTATTTT.

The CDR3 spells CSVNKGVNTEAFF. CDR3 in DNA: TGCAGCGTTAATAAGGGAGTGAACACTGAAGCTTTCTTT. The chain links TRBV29-1 to TRBJ1-1, with D hard to call. V dropped 5 bases and J dropped 0 bases, with 10 bases sitting between them. CDR3 size: 13 residues. The V gene's germline CDR1 is SQVTM and CDR2 ANQGSEA.

This chain joins TRBV5-1 and TRBJ2-1; 7 bases align to TRBD2. The CDR3 covers 15 residues. The J segment lost 0 bases and the V segment lost 5 bases, leaving 5 bases of the junction unmatched. The germline V gene has CDR1 SGHRS and CDR2 YFSETQ. Written as DNA, the CDR3 is TGCGCCAGCAGGCGGGAGATTAGCTCCTACAATGAGCAGTTCTTC. Translated: CASRREISSYNEQFF.